This is a list of T cell receptor beta chains from one sample in a study of T cell repertoires in cytomegalovirus infection. Via MiXCR, TCRdb re-called the reads, giving one row per CDR3 protein. The sample has 550,000 to 850,000 distinct CDR3 sequences, around 32% seen once. These receptors' targets are unknown. The sequencing used cultured PBMCs, collected from culture after CMV antigen stimulation. Source of these receptors: a human donor in good health (CMV status not recorded). Some clones in this sample may be carry-over from other donors' samples. CDR3s include the opening cysteine and the closing phenylalanine or tryptophan. D genes are given only for firm matches. Clone size appears in some rows only: once, few, many, or a class for an expanded clone.

clone size	J gene	D gene	V gene	CDR3 DNA	CDR3 protein
few	TRBJ1-5	.	TRBV4-1	TGCGCCAGCAGCCAATGGGGGGATCAGCCCCAGCATTTT	CASSQWGDQPQHF
.	TRBJ2-3	.	TRBV20-1	TGCAGTGCTATCTTGCTGGGGGATACGCAGTATTTT	CSAILLGDTQYF
few	TRBJ1-1	TRBD1	TRBV6-1	TGTGCCAGCAGTGATGGACAGGATTTGAACACTGAAGCTTTCTTT	CASSDGQDLNTEAFF
.	TRBJ2-1	.	TRBV19	TGTGCCAGTAGTACGGGTATACAGGGCGACTACAATGAGCAGTTCTTC	CASSTGIQGDYNEQFF
few	TRBJ1-1	.	TRBV15	TGTGCCACCAGCAGAGTAGACAGCGGTGGGAAAGCTTTCTTT	CATSRVDSGGKAFF
few	TRBJ1-5	.	TRBV4-2	TGTGCCAGCAGCCAAGATATAGTCAGCCGACAGAACAATCAGCCCCAGCATTTT	CASSQDIVSRQNNQPQHF
few	TRBJ2-2	.	TRBV3-1	TGTGCCAGCAGCCAAGATGCAGTTACCGGGGAGCTGTTTTTT	CASSQDAVTGELFF
few	TRBJ2-2	TRBD2	TRBV12-3/TRBV12-4	TGTGCCAGCAGTTTAGTAGCTCTAGCGGTCGCGAACACCGGGGAGCTGTTTTTT	CASSLVALAVANTGELFF
.	TRBJ2-1	TRBD2	TRBV24-1	TGTGCCACCAGCTCTAGCGGGAGTGGCAATGAGCAGTTCTTC	CATSSSGSGNEQFF
.	TRBJ1-1	.	TRBV11-2	TGTGCCAGCAGCTTATACGAGGGTACTGAAGCTTTCTTT	CASSLYEGTEAFF
.	TRBJ2-1	TRBD1	TRBV12-3/TRBV12-4	TGTGCCAGCATTCGGGACAGCTCCTACAATGAGCAGTTCTTC	CASIRDSSYNEQFF
many	TRBJ2-7	TRBD1	TRBV7-2	TGTGCCAGCAGCCCGAGGGGGCGGCGGGAGCAGTACTTC	CASSPRGRREQYF
.	TRBJ1-5	TRBD1	TRBV5-1	TGCGCCAGCAGCCCATCCGGGACAGCTCGGTCCCAGCATTTT	CASSPSGTARSQHF
.	TRBJ2-5	.	TRBV12-3/TRBV12-4	TGTGCCAGCAGTCAGGTGACGCTAGAGACCCAGTACTTC	CASSQVTLETQYF